This T cell receptor beta chain emerged from a study of blood T cell repertoires in COVID-19. Study-wide context: The samples span acute and convalescent COVID-19 from the United States, Italy and Spain. PBMCs, B-cell-depleted T cells, or T cells provided the cDNA or gDNA that made up the material.

The CDR3 is made up of 15 amino acids. Measured with immunoSEQ multiplex PCR; TCRdb has only the in-frame clones, and not every one. The sample shows 200,000 or so clones, about 90% of them seen only once. The chain is built from TRBV1 and TRBJ1-5. TRBV1 is classified as a pseudogene. The TCR originated in a woman aged 55 to 70 with acute or convalescent COVID-19. Specimen: peripheral blood. The CDR3 DNA sequence: TGCACCAGCAGCCAATGGAGGGGCGGGCGGCAGCCCCAGCATTTT. Its translation: CTSSQWRGGRQPQHF.